Only one count was recorded for the clone carrying this T cell receptor beta chain. Its antigen is not known. Germline V gives CDR1 MNHEY, CDR2 SVGAGI. The ends lost 0 bases at V and 5 bases at J; junction bases unmatched: 2. The CDR3 length is 14 residues. The protocol was immunoSEQ multiplex PCR, while the TCRdb copy is restricted to in-frame clones and leaves out a portion. The sample records some 95,000 clones, less than 95% being singletons. As to time point: cycle 4 day 1 (C4D1), after 5 to 7 weeks of nivolumab. After autologous stem cell transplantation all patients relapsed, and prior brentuximab vedotin exposure differed between cohorts. The data derive from a study of PD-1 blockade in classical Hodgkin lymphoma. Study findings and constraints: While CD8+ TCR diversity did not rise significantly by C4D1, CD4+ TCR diversity did. Patients who initiated nivolumab within 1 year of ASCT were excluded.

The chain employs TRBV6-5 and TRBJ1-2, with 8 bases matching TRBD1. The sample was peripheral blood mononuclear cells (PBMCs), taken before the fourth cycle of nivolumab. The source of this sequence is a human donor with classical Hodgkin lymphoma. The CDR3 loop is CASSYSDRAYGYTF. The CDR3 DNA is TGTGCCAGCAGTTACTCGGACAGGGCTTATGGCTACACCTTC.